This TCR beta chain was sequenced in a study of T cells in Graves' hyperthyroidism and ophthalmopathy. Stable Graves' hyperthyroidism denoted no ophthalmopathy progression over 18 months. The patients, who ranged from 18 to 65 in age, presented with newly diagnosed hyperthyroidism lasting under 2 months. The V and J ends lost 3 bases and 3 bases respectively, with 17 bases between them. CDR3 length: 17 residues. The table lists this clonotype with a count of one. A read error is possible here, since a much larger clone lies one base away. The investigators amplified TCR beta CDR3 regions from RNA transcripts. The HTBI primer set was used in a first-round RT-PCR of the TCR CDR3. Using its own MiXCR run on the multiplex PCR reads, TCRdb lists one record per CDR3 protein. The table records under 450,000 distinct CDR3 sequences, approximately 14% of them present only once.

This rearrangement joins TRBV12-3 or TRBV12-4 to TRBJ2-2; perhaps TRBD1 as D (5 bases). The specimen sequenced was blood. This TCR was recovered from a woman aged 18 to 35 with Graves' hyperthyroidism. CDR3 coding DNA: TGTGCCAGCAGTTTTACATACGAAGGGGCCCACACCGGGGAGCTGTTTTTT. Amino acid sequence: CASSFTYEGAHTGELFF.